This TCR beta chain stems from a study of regulatory T cells in long-lasting Graves disease. Study-level findings and limits: Persistent cases favored TRBV28, TRBJ1-2 and TRBJ2-5.

This clonotype was observed at least ten times. No antigen is known for it. There are 12 residues in the CDR3. Trimming cost V 4 bases and J 5 bases, with 11 bases left between them. Germline V gene sequence: CDR1 SQVTM, CDR2 ANQGSEA. The time point denotes: persistent/refractory GD, antithyroid drugs over 5 years with positive TRAb. The TCR library used RNA extracted from PBMCs. Patients all came to the study from an endocrinology department in Xi'an, China. Library construction for TCR beta used iRepertoire HTBI primers and Arm-PCR of CDR3 regions. TCRdb reprocessed the multiplex PCR reads with MiXCR, giving one entry per CDR3 protein. Among about 470,000 distinct CDR3 sequences listed, under 25% were seen once.

This sequence joins TRBV29-1 and TRBJ2-5; possibly TRBD1 or TRBD2 for D (5 bases each). The TCR comes from a female donor with Graves disease. Here the sequenced sample was peripheral blood mononuclear cells (PBMCs), taken when the disease was refractory, from a patient treated with antithyroid drugs. The CDR3 region has the DNA TGCAGCGTTGTGAGGGGAATGGAGACCCAGTACTTC. Protein: CSVVRGMETQYF. The full variable domain, its missing parts supplied by reference TRBV29-1 and TRBJ2-5, is SAVISQKPSRDICQRGTSLTIQCQVDSQVTMMFWYRQQPGQSLTLIATANQGSEATYESGFVIDKFPISRPNLTFSTLTVSNMSPEDSSIYLCSVVRGMETQYFGPGTRLLVL.